The entry below describes one T cell receptor (beta chain). The antigen is not known. The CDR3 runs to 13 residues. Germline values: CDR1 LNHDA, CDR2 SQIVND (reference sequence). Trimming cost V 7 bases and J 14 bases, with 23 bases left between them. This record comes from a study of OX40 agonist ivuxolimab in advanced cancers. Broader study findings: Antigens targeted by the expanded peripheral T cells were not determined. Normalized expansion of T-cell clones was also low for some nonresponders. The study found that CD8+ T cells averaged more expanded clones than CD4+.

TCRdb's table, derived via immunoSEQ multiplex PCR, lists solely in-frame clones and lacks some. The table lists 20,000 to 25,000 clones, 86% of them singletons. Sequencing was performed on CD4+ or CD8+ T cells sorted from blood, taken in a trial of the OX40 agonist ivuxolimab. The chain recombines TRBV19 with TRBJ1-2; D is possibly TRBD1 (5 bases). The TCR comes from an adult with an advanced solid tumor such as melanoma, head and neck, liver or kidney cancer. In DNA form, the CDR3 reads TGTGCCAGTAACACAAGGGGCGGGATTATAGAGACCTTC. It translates to CASNTRGGIIETF.